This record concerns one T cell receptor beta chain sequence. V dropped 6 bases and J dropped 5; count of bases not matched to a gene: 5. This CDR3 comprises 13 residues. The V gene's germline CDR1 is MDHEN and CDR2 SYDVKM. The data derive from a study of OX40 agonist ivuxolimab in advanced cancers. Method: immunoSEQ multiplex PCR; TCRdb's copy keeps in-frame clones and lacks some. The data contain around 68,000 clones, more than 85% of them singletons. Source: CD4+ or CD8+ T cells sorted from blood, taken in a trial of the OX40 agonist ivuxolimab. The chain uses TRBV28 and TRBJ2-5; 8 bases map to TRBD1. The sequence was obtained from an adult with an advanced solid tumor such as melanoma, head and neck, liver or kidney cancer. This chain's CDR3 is CASSFRGRETQYF. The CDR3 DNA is TGTGCCAGCAGCTTCAGGGGGCGGGAGACCCAGTACTTC.